This TCR beta chain was documented in a study of blood T cell repertoires in COVID-19. Study as a whole: There were acute and convalescent COVID-19 samples, and they came from the United States, Italy and Spain. Sources were T cells, B-cell-depleted T cells, or PBMCs; the material itself was cDNA or gDNA.

Per the authors' pipeline: Estimates of nucleated cell counts were drawn from the amplification of reference gene primers. TCRdb keeps only in-frame clones here, not all; method: immunoSEQ multiplex PCR. The DNA was the basis for D and trimming; V, J and clone size are from that table. The sample records 25,000 to 35,000 clones, about 88% being singletons. This CDR3 has 13 amino acids. CDR1 and CDR2 (germline): SGHNT, YENEEA. Trimming removed 5 bases at V and 1 base at J, with 8 bases between. V and J are TRBV11-3 and TRBJ1-1, with D uncertain. Sequenced input: peripheral blood. This sequence originates from an elderly man with acute or convalescent COVID-19. The CDR3 spells CASSREQNTEAFF. Written as DNA, the CDR3 is TGTGCCAGCAGCCGGGAGCAGAACACTGAAGCTTTCTTT.